Following are 31 T cell receptor beta chains from one sample sequenced in a study of T cells expressing NK-cell markers. Reanalyzing the 5' RACE reads, TCRdb keeps one entry per CDR3 protein, without DNA. The ten most abundant clones cover about 3.6% of a sample with around 550,000 distinct CDR3 sequences. The sample was blood T cells: a sorted CD56 or NKG2C T cell subset, CD4+ or CD8+ T cells, or bulk PBMC T cells (not recorded which). These receptors were collected from a young man in good health.

This chain joins TRBV4-1 and TRBJ1-4. CDR1 and CDR2 from the germline V gene are MGHRA and YSYEKL. The CDR3 loop spans 14 amino acids. CDR3 amino acids: CASSLIKISEKLFF.

The CDR3 sequence: CASSPLRDRGRADTQYF. The chain employs TRBV27 and TRBJ2-3; the D call from TCRdb, TRBD1, cannot be confirmed without DNA. This CDR3 region has 17 residues. CDR1 is MNHEY and CDR2 is SMNVEV in the germline V gene (reference sequence).

V usage is TRBV10-3 and J usage is TRBJ2-2; absent DNA, TCRdb's TRBD2 call cannot be checked. In germline, CDR1 is ENHRY, CDR2 SYGVKD. The CDR3 is made up of 17 amino acids. The CDR3: CAIRAPPAGVSNGELFF.

V usage is TRBV7-8 and J usage is TRBJ2-2; the TCRdb D gene call, TRBD2, has no DNA to confirm it. Per germline, CDR1 SGHVS and CDR2 FQNEAQ. The CDR3 extends over 16 amino acids. CDR3: CASTPRTSENTGELFF. The entire variable domain, with the rest obtained from reference TRBV7-8 and TRBJ2-2, is as follows: GAGVSQSPRYKVAKRGQDVALRCDPISGHVSLFWYQQALGQGPEFLTYFQNEAQLDKSGLPSDRFFAERPEGSVSTLKIQRTQQEDSAVYLCASTPRTSENTGELFFGEGSRLTVL.

V is TRBV4-1 and J is TRBJ1-1; the D gene TCRdb calls, TRBD1, cannot be checked with no DNA. The CDR3 sequence is 16 residues long. Germline CDR1 reads MGHRA; CDR2 reads YSYEKL. The CDR3 loop reads CASSHPRTGADTEAFF.

This sequence joins TRBV5-1 and TRBJ2-2; TCRdb's D call of TRBD2 is untestable without DNA. CDR3 length: 16 residues. Germline V gene data show CDR1 as SGHRS and CDR2 as YFSETQ. CDR3 loop: CASSPPLAGNTGELFF.

The chain couples TRBV7-9 to TRBJ2-7; TCRdb indicates TRBD1, and absent DNA this call remains unverified. Germline CDR1 and CDR2: SEHNR and FQNEAQ (reference sequence). The CDR3 length is 15 residues. The chain's CDR3 is CASSPLLTGIGEQYF. Full variable domain (missing parts from reference TRBV7-9 and TRBJ2-7): DTGVSQNPRHKITKRGQNVTFRCDPISEHNRLYWYRQTLGQGPEFLTYFQNEAQLEKSRLLSDRFSAERPKGSFSTLEIQRTEQGDSAMYLCASSPLLTGIGEQYFGPGTRLTVT.

V is TRBV20-1 and J is TRBJ1-5. The CDR3 extends over 12 amino acids. Germline V CDR1 and CDR2: DFQATT, SNEGSKA (reference sequence). The CDR3 protein is CSASPVGQPQHF.

The chain couples TRBV27 to TRBJ2-1; checking the TCRdb D call of TRBD2 is not possible without DNA. This CDR3 has 16 residues. Germline-derived CDR1 and CDR2 are MNHEY and SMNVEV (reference sequence). CDR3 region: CASSPRGLASYNEQFF.

The V gene is TRBV12-3 or TRBV12-4, the J gene TRBJ2-2; lacking DNA, the TRBD2 call made by TCRdb goes unchecked. The CDR3 runs to 15 residues. Here the CDR3 reads CASSPTLTSTGELFF.

The V call is TRBV12-3 or TRBV12-4, the J call TRBJ2-1; TCRdb designates TRBD2, a call that cannot be tested without DNA. CDR3 length: 15 residues. The CDR3 sequence is CASIQTSGSGNEQFF.

This chain uses TRBV4-2 with TRBJ2-7; the TCRdb D gene call, TRBD1, has no DNA to confirm it. Germline assignment: CDR1 LGHNA and CDR2 YNFKEQ. This CDR3 contains 15 residues. CDR3: CASSHGRSISYEQYF.

V gene TRBV20-1 combines with J gene TRBJ2-5. Germline CDR1 reads DFQATT; CDR2 reads SNEGSKA (reference sequence). This CDR3 spans 13 amino acids. CDR3 in amino acids: CSARSTAQETQYF.

This chain connects TRBV9 to TRBJ2-1; TCRdb selects TRBD1, and the lack of DNA leaves this call unchecked. This CDR3 region has 14 residues. Germline loops: CDR1 SGDLS, CDR2 YYNGEE. The CDR3 is CASRTENRGNEQFF.

V is TRBV4-1 and J is TRBJ2-3. The germline gives CDR1 MGHRA, CDR2 YSYEKL. The CDR3 has 14 amino acids. The CDR3 sequence: CASSQDGIADTQYF.

The rearrangement joins TRBV12-3 or TRBV12-4 to TRBJ1-1. There are 15 residues in the CDR3. CDR3 sequence reads: CASSSRWGMNTEAFF.

The chain couples TRBV25-1 to TRBJ2-1; without DNA, the TCRdb call of TRBD2 cannot be checked. Germline V gene sequence: CDR1 MGHDK, CDR2 SYGVNS. The CDR3 has 13 amino acids. This chain's CDR3 is CASIGPGLAEQFF.

This chain connects TRBV6-5 to TRBJ2-5; as DNA is missing, the TRBD1 call by TCRdb cannot be tested. CDR3 length equals 16 residues. Germline CDR1 is MNHEY and CDR2 is SVGAGI. This CDR3 reads CASSYSGTGGLETQYF.

This chain uses TRBV10-3 with TRBJ1-5; absent DNA, TCRdb's TRBD1 call cannot be checked. The CDR3 has 13 residues. Per the germline V gene, CDR1 is ENHRY and CDR2 is SYGVKD. The CDR3 reads CAIHRDRNQPQHF.

The chain links TRBV2 to TRBJ1-5; TCRdb outputs TRBD1, but without DNA this stays unchecked. The CDR3 sequence is 14 residues long. Germline CDR1 reads SNHLY; CDR2 reads FYNNEI. CDR3 protein: CASSEGQGNQPQHF.

The V call is TRBV4-3, the J call TRBJ1-1. Germline V CDR1 and CDR2: LGHNA, YSLEER. The CDR3 spans 13 residues. CDR3 loop: CASSQDRNTEAFF.

This chain joins TRBV20-1 and TRBJ2-1; the TCRdb call, TRBD2, lacks DNA for checking. Germline V lookup: CDR1 DFQATT, CDR2 SNEGSKA (reference sequence). The CDR3 has 16 residues. The CDR3 loop reads CSARTSGKAFANEQFF.

This chain links TRBV7-9 with TRBJ2-3. Germline V gene data show CDR1 as SEHNR and CDR2 as FQNEAQ (reference sequence). The CDR3 consists of 15 residues. The CDR3 region is CASSLTPTRTGTQYF.

This rearrangement joins TRBV10-3 to TRBJ2-1; absent DNA, TCRdb's TRBD1 call cannot be checked. The CDR3 runs 15 residues. Looked up from germline, CDR1 is ENHRY and CDR2 is SYGVKD. This chain's CDR3 is CAIRGPGQGAIEQFF.

The chain employs TRBV24-1 and TRBJ2-1; TCRdb picks TRBD2, but there is no DNA to check that call. The CDR3 runs to 12 residues. Germline V gene sequence: CDR1 KGHDR, CDR2 SFDVKD. Here the CDR3 reads CATSPQSDEQFF.

V usage is TRBV20-1 and J usage is TRBJ2-5; TCRdb's assignment of TRBD2 cannot be checked, as there is no DNA. The germline V gene encodes CDR1 DFQATT and CDR2 SNEGSKA (reference sequence). CDR3 length: 15 amino acids. Here the CDR3 reads CSARVLAPTKETQYF.

This chain uses TRBV6-1 with TRBJ2-5; the D gene TCRdb calls, TRBD1, cannot be checked with no DNA. The CDR3 runs 14 residues. Germline assignment: CDR1 MNHNS and CDR2 SASEGT. The CDR3 sequence is CASSKDSFEETQYF.

V is TRBV2 and J is TRBJ2-3; TCRdb selects TRBD2, and the lack of DNA leaves this call unchecked. Germline assignment: CDR1 SNHLY and CDR2 FYNNEI. This CDR3 has 16 residues. The CDR3: CASSDLGLAGADTQYF.

The rearrangement uses TRBV12-3 or TRBV12-4 and TRBJ2-1; without DNA, the TCRdb call of TRBD2 cannot be checked. CDR3 length: 16 amino acids. The CDR3 protein is CASSLPGTSGRNEQFF.

The CDR3 protein is CSARDPERGKETQYF. The J gene is TRBJ2-5, the V gene TRBV20-1; there is no DNA to check the TCRdb D call of TRBD1. The germline V gene encodes CDR1 DFQATT and CDR2 SNEGSKA (reference sequence). This CDR3 comprises 15 residues.

V and J are TRBV21-1 and TRBJ2-4; TCRdb lists TRBD1, though no DNA is available to test this call. TRBV21-1 is a documented pseudogene. The CDR3 loop spans 15 amino acids. CDR3 in amino acids: CASSKRTGPGDIQYF.